The 10 T cell receptor beta chains listed next were all sequenced from one sample in a study of T cells in Graves' hyperthyroidism and ophthalmopathy (dated by TCRdb to the late 2010s). Receptors were amplified or captured by multiplex PCR. The listed sequencing device is Illumina HiSeq 2000. Amplification of TCR beta CDR3 regions was carried out from RNA transcripts. The TCR CDR3 was subjected to a first round of RT-PCR using the HTBI primer set and the Qiagen OneStep RT-PCR kit. TCRdb itself trimmed the public reads at Q25 with fastp, ran MiXCR and retained productive beta chains. Records with the same CDR3 protein are collapsed into one entry carrying the most frequent genes and DNA. A total of roughly 700,000 distinct CDR3 sequences appear in this sample, approximately 15% of them only once. Around 15% of the sample is held by the ten biggest clonotypes. The specimen was blood. The receptors derive from a man in his fifties with Graves' hyperthyroidism.

The chain is built from TRBV12-3 or TRBV12-4 and TRBJ1-5; 8 nucleotides match TRBD1. The CDR3 loop spans 14 amino acids. Unmatched junction bases numbered 8, after V lost 6 bases and J lost 7 bases. CDR3 coding DNA: TGTGCCAGCAGAAACGGACAGGGAGGACAGCCCCAGCATTTT. It translates to CASRNGQGGQPQHF.

Many counts were recorded for this clonotype. This sequence joins TRBV2 and TRBJ2-7; 7 positions agree with TRBD2. From germline, CDR1 is SNHLY and CDR2 FYNNEI. The CDR3 has 16 residues. Trimming at V came to 4 bases and at J to 2 bases, leaving 11 bases not matched to a gene. The CDR3 protein is CASSAPGGSEAYEQYF. The CDR3 DNA is TGTGCCAGCAGTGCGCCGGGGGGTAGCGAGGCCTACGAGCAGTACTTC.

The V call is TRBV5-6, the J call TRBJ2-5; 8 bases agree with TRBD2. The ends lost 2 bases at V and 4 bases at J; junction bases unmatched: 7. CDR1 and CDR2 from the germline V gene are SGHDT and YYEEEE. This CDR3 is built from 15 residues. The CDR3 DNA reads TGTGCCAGCAGCTTTGACGGGAGGGCCTCAGAGACCCAGTACTTC. The encoded protein is CASSFDGRASETQYF.

This clonotype has a count of ten or more. Mismatch with germline at one junction end may stem from a read error. The chain carries TRBV28 and TRBJ2-5, with D tentatively TRBD2 (5 bases). Germline values: CDR1 MDHEN, CDR2 SYDVKM. This CDR3 is built from 14 residues. The CDR3 sequence: CASCLPGSQGTQYF. In nucleotides, the CDR3 is TGTGCCAGCTGTTTGCCGGGGTCCCAAGGAACCCAGTACTTC.

This clonotype has a handful of counts. V is TRBV5-1 and J is TRBJ1-5; no reliable D call. The CDR3 extends over 15 amino acids. From germline, CDR1 is SGHRS and CDR2 YFSETQ. Trimming shortened V by 0 bases and J by 1 base, and 8 bases separated the two germline ends. The CDR3 region has the DNA TGCGCCAGCAGCTTGGCCAGGTGGAGCAATCAGCCCCAGCATTTT. Translation: CASSLARWSNQPQHF.

This clonotype was seen more than once but under ten times. The chain has TRBV3-1 and TRBJ1-2; D unresolved. V gave up 0 bases and J gave up 6 bases, with 11 bases separating them. This CDR3 comprises 14 residues. Looked up from germline, CDR1 is LGHDT and CDR2 is YNNKEL (reference sequence). The CDR3 DNA follows: TGTGCCAGCAGCCAAGATCGGTCTAGGGATGGCTACACCTTC. This codes for CASSQDRSRDGYTF.

About this clonotype: An end of the junction differs from the germline gene, which may be a read error. This chain links TRBV4-2 with TRBJ2-7; 8 positions agree with TRBD2. CDR1 LGHNA and CDR2 YNFKEQ come from the germline V gene. This CDR3 comprises 14 residues. The CDR3 loop is CASGQRAGVYEQYF. For the CDR3, the DNA is TGTGCCAGCGGCCAAAGAGCGGGAGTCTACGAGCAGTACTTC.

This clonotype was detected many times. The chain carries TRBV24-1 and TRBJ2-2; D call uncertain. Germline CDR1 KGHDR, CDR2 SFDVKD. V lost 6 bases to trimming and J lost 5 bases, with 6 bases between them. The length of the CDR3 is 12 residues. The CDR3 DNA reads as TGTGCCACCAGTTCCACGACCGGGGAGCTGTTTTTT. Its translation is CATSSTTGELFF.

This clonotype has a count of ten or more. The chain is built from TRBV10-3 and TRBJ2-1; 14 bases match TRBD2. V gave up 5 bases and J gave up 2 bases; unmatched junction bases: 17. This CDR3 has 21 residues. Germline V CDR1 and CDR2: ENHRY, SYGVKD. This CDR3 is CAISSLGGLAGEARPYNEQFF. In nucleotides, the CDR3 is TGTGCCATCAGTTCCCTCGGGGGACTAGCGGGAGAGGCCCGGCCCTACAATGAGCAGTTCTTC.

V usage is TRBV18 and J usage is TRBJ2-7, with TRBD2 matching 8 bases. With 4 bases clipped from V and 4 bases from J, the junction kept 9 bases outside the gene matches. CDR1 KGHSH and CDR2 LQKENI come from the germline V gene. The length of the CDR3 is 15 residues. The CDR3 nucleotides are TGTGCCAGCTCACGCGGGGGGCAGACCCCTTACGAGCAGTACTTC. Its translation is CASSRGGQTPYEQYF.